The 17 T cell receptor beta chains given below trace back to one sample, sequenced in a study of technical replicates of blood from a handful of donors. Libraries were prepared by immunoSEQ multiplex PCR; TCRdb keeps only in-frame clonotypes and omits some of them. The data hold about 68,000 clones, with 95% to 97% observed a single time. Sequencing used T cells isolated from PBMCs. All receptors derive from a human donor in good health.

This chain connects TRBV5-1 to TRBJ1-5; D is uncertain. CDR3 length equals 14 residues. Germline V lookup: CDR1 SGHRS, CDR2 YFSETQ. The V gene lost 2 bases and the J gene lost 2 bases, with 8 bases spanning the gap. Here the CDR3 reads CASSLRGRNQPQHF. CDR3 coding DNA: TGCGCCAGCAGCTTACGGGGTCGCAATCAGCCCCAGCATTTT.

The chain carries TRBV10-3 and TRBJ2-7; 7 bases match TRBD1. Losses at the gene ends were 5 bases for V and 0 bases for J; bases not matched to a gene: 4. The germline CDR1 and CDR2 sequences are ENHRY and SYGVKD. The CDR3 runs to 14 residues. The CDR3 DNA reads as TGTGCCATCAGTAGGGGACAGAGCTCCTACGAGCAGTACTTC. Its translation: CAISRGQSSYEQYF.

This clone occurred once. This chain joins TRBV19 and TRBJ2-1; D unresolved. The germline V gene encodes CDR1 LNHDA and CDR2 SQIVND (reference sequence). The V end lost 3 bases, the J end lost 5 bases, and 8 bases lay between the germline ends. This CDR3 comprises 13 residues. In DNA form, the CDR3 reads TGTGCCAGTAGTATCGGGTCGAACAATGAGCAGTTCTTC. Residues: CASSIGSNNEQFF.

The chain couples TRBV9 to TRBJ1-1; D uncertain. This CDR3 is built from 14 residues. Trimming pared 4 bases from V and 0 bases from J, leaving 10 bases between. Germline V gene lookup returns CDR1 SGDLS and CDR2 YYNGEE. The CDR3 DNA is TGTGCCAGCAGCTCGGGAGGGATGAACACTGAAGCTTTCTTT. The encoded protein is CASSSGGMNTEAFF.

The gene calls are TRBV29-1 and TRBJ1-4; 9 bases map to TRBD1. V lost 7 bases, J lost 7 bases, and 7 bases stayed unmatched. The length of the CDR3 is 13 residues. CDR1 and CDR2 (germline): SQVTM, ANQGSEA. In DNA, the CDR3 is TGCAGCGCCGGGACAGGGAACAGTGAAAAACTGTTTTTT. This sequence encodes CSAGTGNSEKLFF.

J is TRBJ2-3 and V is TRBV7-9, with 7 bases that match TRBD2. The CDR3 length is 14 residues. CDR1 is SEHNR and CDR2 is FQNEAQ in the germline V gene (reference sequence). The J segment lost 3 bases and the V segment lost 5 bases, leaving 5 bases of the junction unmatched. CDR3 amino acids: CASSRRGSTDTQYF. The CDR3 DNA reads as TGTGCCAGCAGCCGGCGCGGGAGTACAGATACGCAGTATTTT.

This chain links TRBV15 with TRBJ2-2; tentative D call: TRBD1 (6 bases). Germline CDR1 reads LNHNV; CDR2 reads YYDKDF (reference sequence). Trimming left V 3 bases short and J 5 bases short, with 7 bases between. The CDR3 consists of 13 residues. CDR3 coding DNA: TGTGCCACCAGCAGTACAGGGACCGGGGAGCTGTTTTTT. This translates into CATSSTGTGELFF.

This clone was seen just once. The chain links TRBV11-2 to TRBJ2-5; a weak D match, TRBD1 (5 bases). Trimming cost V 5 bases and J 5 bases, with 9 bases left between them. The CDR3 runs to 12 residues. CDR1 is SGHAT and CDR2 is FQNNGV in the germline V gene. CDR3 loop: CASSQYRETQYF. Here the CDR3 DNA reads TGTGCCAGCAGCCAGTACAGGGAGACCCAGTACTTC.

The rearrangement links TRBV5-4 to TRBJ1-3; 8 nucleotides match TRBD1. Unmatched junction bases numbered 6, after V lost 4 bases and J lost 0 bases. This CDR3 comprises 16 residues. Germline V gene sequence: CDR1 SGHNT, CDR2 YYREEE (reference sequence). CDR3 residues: CASSPDRASSGNTIYF. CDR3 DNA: TGTGCCAGCAGCCCGGACAGGGCTAGCTCTGGAAACACCATATATTTT.

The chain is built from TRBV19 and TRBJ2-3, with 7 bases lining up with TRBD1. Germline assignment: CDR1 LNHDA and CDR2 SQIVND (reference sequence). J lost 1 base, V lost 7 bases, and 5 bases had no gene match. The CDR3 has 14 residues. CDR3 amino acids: CASNRQGRTDTQYF. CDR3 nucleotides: TGTGCCAGTAACCGACAGGGCCGCACAGATACGCAGTATTTT.

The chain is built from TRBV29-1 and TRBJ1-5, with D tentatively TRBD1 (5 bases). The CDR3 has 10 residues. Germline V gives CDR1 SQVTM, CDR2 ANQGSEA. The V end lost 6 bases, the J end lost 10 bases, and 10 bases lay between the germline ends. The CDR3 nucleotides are TGCAGCGTGGGGGGGAGACCCCAGCATTTT. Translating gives CSVGGRPQHF.

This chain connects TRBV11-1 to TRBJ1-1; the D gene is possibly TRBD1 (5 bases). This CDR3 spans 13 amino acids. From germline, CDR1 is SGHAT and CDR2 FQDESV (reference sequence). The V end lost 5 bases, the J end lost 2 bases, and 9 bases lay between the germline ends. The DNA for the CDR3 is TGTGCCAGCAGCCCACAGGTAAACACTGAAGCTTTCTTT. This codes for CASSPQVNTEAFF.

DNA for the CDR3: TGTGCCGGAGGGATAGCTAATGGCTACACCTTC. Residues: CAGGIANGYTF. The chain uses TRBV30 and TRBJ1-2, with D unresolved. This CDR3 has 11 amino acids. The V gene's germline CDR1 is GTSNPN and CDR2 SVGIG (reference sequence). Trimming stripped 8 bases from V and 6 bases from J, with 13 bases between.

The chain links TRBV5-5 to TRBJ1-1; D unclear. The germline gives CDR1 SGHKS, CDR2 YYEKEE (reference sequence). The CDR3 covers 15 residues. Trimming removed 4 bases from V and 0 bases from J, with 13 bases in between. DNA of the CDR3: TGTGCCAGCAGCCCGGGGATACTCATGAACACTGAAGCTTTCTTT. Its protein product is CASSPGILMNTEAFF.

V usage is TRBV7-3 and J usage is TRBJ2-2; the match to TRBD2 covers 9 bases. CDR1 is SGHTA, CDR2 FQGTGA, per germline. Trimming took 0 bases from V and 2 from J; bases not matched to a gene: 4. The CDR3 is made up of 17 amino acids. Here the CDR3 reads CASSLTGAGGNTGELFF. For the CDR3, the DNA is TGTGCCAGCAGCTTAACGGGAGCGGGAGGAAACACCGGGGAGCTGTTTTTT.

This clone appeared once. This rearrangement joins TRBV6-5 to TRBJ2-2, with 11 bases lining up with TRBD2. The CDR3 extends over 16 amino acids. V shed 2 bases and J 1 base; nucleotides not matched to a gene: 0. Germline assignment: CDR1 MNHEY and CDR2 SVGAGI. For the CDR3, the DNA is TGTGCCAGCAGTTACGGGACTAGCGGGAACACCGGGGAGCTGTTTTTT. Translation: CASSYGTSGNTGELFF.

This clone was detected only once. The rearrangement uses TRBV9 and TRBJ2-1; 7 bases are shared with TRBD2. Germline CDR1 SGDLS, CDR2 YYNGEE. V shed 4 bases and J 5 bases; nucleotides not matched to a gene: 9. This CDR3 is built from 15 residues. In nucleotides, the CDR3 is TGTGCCAGCAGCCCTAGCGGAGGATCCCACAATGAGCAGTTCTTC. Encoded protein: CASSPSGGSHNEQFF.